This is a list of T cell receptor beta chains from one sample in a study of technical replicates of blood from a handful of donors. The method was immunoSEQ multiplex PCR; TCRdb's version includes in-frame clones alone and lacks a portion of them. The sample consists of 50,000 to 70,000 clones, about 94% of them appearing once. Input material: PBMCs. The source of these receptors is a human donor in good health. Some clones in this sample may be carry-over from other donors' samples. Both conserved end residues are part of each CDR3. D genes are given only for firm matches. Some rows mark clone size as missing; the rest say once, few, many or name a class of expanded clone.

V	D	J	size	CDR3	DNA
TRBV15	.	TRBJ1-5	.	CATSREQATNQPQHF	TGTGCCACCAGCAGAGAACAGGCTACTAATCAGCCCCAGCATTTT
TRBV7-2	TRBD2	TRBJ2-2	.	CASSRGLAGGWNTGELFF	TGTGCCAGCAGCCGTGGACTAGCGGGGGGCTGGAACACCGGGGAGCTGTTTTTT
TRBV4-3	.	TRBJ2-3	.	CASSQDPLLQDTQYF	TGCGCCAGCAGCCAAGACCCACTGCTTCAAGATACGCAGTATTTT
TRBV4-3	TRBD1	TRBJ1-2	.	CASSQERGGSHGYTF	TGCGCCAGCAGCCAAGAAAGAGGGGGCAGCCATGGCTACACCTTC
TRBV6-5	.	TRBJ2-7	.	CASSYSTGLYEQYF	TGTGCCAGCAGTTACTCGACAGGCCTTTACGAGCAGTACTTC
TRBV5-8	.	TRBJ1-5	.	CASSHGQYNQPQHF	TGTGCCAGCAGTCACGGACAGTACAATCAGCCCCAGCATTTT
TRBV5-1	.	TRBJ1-2	.	CASSREQIYGYTF	TGCGCCAGCAGCCGAGAACAGATTTATGGCTACACCTTC
TRBV5-1	TRBD1	TRBJ1-2	.	CASSLDGQGNYGYTF	TGCGCCAGCAGCTTGGACGGACAGGGAAACTATGGCTACACCTTC
TRBV10-3	.	TRBJ2-5	.	CAISESTTVLGETQYF	TGTGCCATCAGTGAGAGCACTACCGTCCTGGGAGAGACCCAGTACTTC
TRBV11-2	.	TRBJ1-3	.	CASSLETVSPPYF	TGTGCCAGCAGCTTAGAGACAGTATCTCCCCCTTATTTT
TRBV12-2	.	TRBJ2-7	.	CASREIQGVGYEQYF	TGTGCAAGTCGAGAGATACAGGGGGTAGGGTACGAGCAGTACTTC
TRBV18	.	TRBJ2-3	.	CASSTRISGAQYF	TGTGCCAGCTCAACACGAATTTCCGGGGCGCAGTATTTT
TRBV5-5	.	TRBJ1-3	.	CASSDPGGSGNTIYF	TGTGCCAGCAGCGACCCCGGAGGCTCTGGAAACACCATATATTTT
TRBV9	TRBD2	TRBJ2-3	.	CASSAWAGGMADTQYF	TGTGCCAGCAGCGCCTGGGCGGGAGGGATGGCAGATACGCAGTATTTT
TRBV6-5	.	TRBJ1-6	.	CASSDYQGSLHF	TGTGCCAGCAGTGATTACCAGGGTTCCCTCCACTTT
TRBV19	TRBD1	TRBJ1-2	.	CASSISGQGNGYTF	TGTGCCAGTAGTATTTCCGGACAGGGGAATGGCTACACCTTC
TRBV4-2	TRBD2	TRBJ2-5	.	CASSRAGGPGETQYF	TGTGCCAGCAGCCGGGCGGGGGGGCCTGGAGAGACCCAGTACTTC
TRBV4-3	.	TRBJ1-2	.	CASSQGGGVWGYTF	TGCGCCAGCAGCCAAGGCGGGGGGGTGTGGGGCTACACCTTC
TRBV7-2	.	TRBJ2-7	.	CASSPGGSRRFYEQYF	TGTGCCAGCAGCCCCGGGGGTAGCAGGAGATTCTACGAGCAGTACTTC
TRBV7-2	TRBD1	TRBJ2-2	.	CTSSPPGQVTGELFF	TGTACCAGCAGCCCGCCGGGACAGGTGACCGGGGAGCTGTTTTTT
TRBV5-1	.	TRBJ2-3	once	CASSLAAEGTDTQYF	TGCGCCAGCAGCTTGGCGGCCGAGGGTACAGATACGCAGTATTTT
TRBV2	.	TRBJ1-6	.	CASSRDGYNSPLHF	TGTGCCAGCAGTCGAGACGGGTATAATTCACCCCTCCACTTT
TRBV4-3	.	TRBJ1-1	.	CASSQQMGGAKAFF	TGCGCCAGCAGCCAACAAATGGGGGGGGCAAAAGCTTTCTTT
TRBV2	TRBD1	TRBJ1-6	.	CASRDRGYNSPLHF	TGTGCCAGCAGGGACAGGGGTTATAATTCACCCCTCCACTTT
TRBV29-1	.	TRBJ1-1	.	CSVGRADFNTEAFF	TGCAGCGTTGGAAGGGCGGACTTTAACACTGAAGCTTTCTTT
TRBV19	TRBD1	TRBJ1-1	.	CASTLDRGNTEAFF	TGTGCCAGTACCCTGGACAGGGGGAACACTGAAGCTTTCTTT
TRBV29-1	.	TRBJ2-5	.	CSVALGSGGETQYF	TGCAGCGTCGCCTTGGGCTCCGGAGGAGAGACCCAGTACTTC
TRBV9	.	TRBJ1-1	.	CASSAIDRDTEAFF	TGTGCCAGCAGCGCCATTGACAGAGACACTGAAGCTTTCTTT
TRBV2	TRBD2	TRBJ2-2	.	CASRIGLAGGTGELFF	TGTGCCAGCAGGATCGGACTAGCGGGAGGCACCGGGGAGCTGTTTTTT
TRBV9	.	TRBJ2-7	.	CASSGSSYEQYF	TGTGCCAGCAGCGGGAGCTCCTACGAGCAGTACTTC
TRBV7-2	TRBD2	TRBJ2-5	.	CASSLYGLADQETQYF	TGTGCCAGCAGCTTATACGGACTAGCGGATCAAGAGACCCAGTACTTC
TRBV30	.	TRBJ1-6	once	CAWSVSTGLGSPLHF	TGTGCCTGGAGTGTCAGCACAGGCTTAGGGTCACCCCTCCACTTT
TRBV4-3	TRBD2	TRBJ2-1	.	CASSQGLEQLREQFF	TGCGCCAGCAGCCAGGGACTAGAACAGTTAAGAGAGCAGTTCTTC
TRBV15	TRBD2	TRBJ2-3	.	CATSSGTSGSTQYF	TGTGCCACCAGCAGCGGGACTAGCGGGAGTACGCAGTATTTT
TRBV13	TRBD2	TRBJ2-1	few	CASSAGTSGDNEQFF	TGTGCCAGCAGCGCCGGGACTAGCGGAGACAATGAGCAGTTCTTC
TRBV9	.	TRBJ2-7	once	CASSPSTTYEQYF	TGTGCCAGCAGCCCCAGTACAACCTACGAGCAGTACTTC
TRBV19	.	TRBJ2-7	.	CASSWTAAYEQYF	TGTGCCAGTAGTTGGACAGCTGCCTACGAGCAGTACTTC
TRBV7-3	TRBD1	TRBJ2-7	once	CASSFGQGREQYF	TGTGCCAGCAGCTTCGGACAGGGGAGGGAGCAGTACTTC